A selection of T cell receptor beta chains follows, all from one sample in a study of siplizumab effects on memory and regulatory T cells. Sequencing used immunoSEQ multiplex PCR; TCRdb keeps in-frame clones, though not all of them. The sample consists of approximately 100,000 clones, 93% of them appearing once. The sequencing sample was made of non-Treg CD4+ T cells sorted from blood. The origin of the receptors is a human donor in good health. Each CDR3 is given without its conserved first and last residue.

V: TRBV11-1
J: TRBJ2-3
CDR3: ASSLNLAGVADTQY

V: TRBV5-1
J: TRBJ2-4
CDR3: ASSPGLAGGKNIQY

V: TRBV10-3
J: TRBJ2-7
CDR3: AISEPRWGEGAGADTDPEQY

V: TRBV19
J: TRBJ1-1
CDR3: ASRQGVLNTEAF

V: TRBV14
J: TRBJ2-3
CDR3: ASSQGIDRRTDTQY

V: TRBV7-2
J: TRBJ2-5
CDR3: ASSWTSGGAGETQY

V: TRBV10-3
J: TRBJ1-6
CDR3: AAKGTEHSYNSPLH

V: TRBV6-5
J: TRBJ2-3
CDR3: ASSYGTSADTQY

V: TRBV6-1
J: TRBJ1-1
CDR3: ASQNPTEAF

V: TRBV28
J: TRBJ1-3
CDR3: ASSLYLGPSGNTIY

V: TRBV6-5
J: TRBJ1-5
CDR3: ASSLGYSNQPQH

V: TRBV19
J: TRBJ2-5
CDR3: ASSKYTSGASGQTQY

V: TRBV7-2
J: TRBJ2-1
CDR3: ASSLGTSPNEQF

V: TRBV7-6
J: TRBJ1-1
CDR3: ASSLFADSAPEAF

V: TRBV18
J: TRBJ1-1
CDR3: ASSPLGEGGLMKAF

V: TRBV6-5
J: TRBJ2-7
CDR3: ASSYSRVGSYEQY

V: TRBV2
J: TRBJ2-4
CDR3: ASSGPGTGGNIQY

V: TRBV12-5
J: TRBJ2-1
CDR3: ASGLANINEQF

V: TRBV5-1
J: TRBJ2-6
CDR3: ASSLDEPNSGANVLT

V: TRBV11-2
J: TRBJ2-1
CDR3: ASSLDGIAGVPSLYEQF

V: TRBV7-9
J: TRBJ2-1
CDR3: ASRPAYNEQF

V: TRBV7-6
J: TRBJ2-7
CDR3: ASSLVAGGEQY

V: TRBV7-2
J: TRBJ2-7
CDR3: ASSLRGALEQY

V: TRBV20-1
J: TRBJ2-1
CDR3: SVAFYNEQF

V: TRBV7-3
J: TRBJ2-1
CDR3: ASSLTRGAREQF

V: TRBV7-2
J: TRBJ2-7
CDR3: ASNQGSPYEQY